Shown below are 2 T cell receptor beta chains from a single sample sequenced in a study of cytomegalovirus exposure and HLA in healthy donors. Primers for the PCR totalled 60 Vbeta and 13 Jbeta. Method: immunoSEQ multiplex PCR; TCRdb's copy keeps in-frame clones and lacks some. The sample has about 140,000 clones, around 80% seen once. Sequenced sample: PBMCs. These receptors were obtained from a man in his late teens or twenties in good health and CMV-seropositive.

The chain uses TRBV7-8 and TRBJ2-2, with TRBD1 matching 7 bases. Germline loops: CDR1 SGHVS, CDR2 FQNEAQ. This CDR3 spans 16 amino acids. The J segment lost 4 bases and the V segment lost 4 bases, leaving 9 bases of the junction unmatched. This chain's CDR3 is CASSSRPAGGTGELFF. The CDR3 coding sequence is TGTGCCAGCAGCTCCCGCCCCGCAGGGGGCACCGGGGAGCTGTTTTTT.

This clone was counted between two and nine times. The V call is TRBV10-3, the J call TRBJ2-3, with 16 nucleotides matching TRBD2. Germline assignment: CDR1 ENHRY and CDR2 SYGVKD. This CDR3 region has 18 residues. V dropped 6 bases and J dropped 3; count of bases not matched to a gene: 9. The chain's CDR3 is CAISSPGLAGGATDTQYF. Here the CDR3 DNA reads TGTGCCATCAGCTCACCGGGACTAGCGGGAGGGGCGACAGATACGCAGTATTTT.